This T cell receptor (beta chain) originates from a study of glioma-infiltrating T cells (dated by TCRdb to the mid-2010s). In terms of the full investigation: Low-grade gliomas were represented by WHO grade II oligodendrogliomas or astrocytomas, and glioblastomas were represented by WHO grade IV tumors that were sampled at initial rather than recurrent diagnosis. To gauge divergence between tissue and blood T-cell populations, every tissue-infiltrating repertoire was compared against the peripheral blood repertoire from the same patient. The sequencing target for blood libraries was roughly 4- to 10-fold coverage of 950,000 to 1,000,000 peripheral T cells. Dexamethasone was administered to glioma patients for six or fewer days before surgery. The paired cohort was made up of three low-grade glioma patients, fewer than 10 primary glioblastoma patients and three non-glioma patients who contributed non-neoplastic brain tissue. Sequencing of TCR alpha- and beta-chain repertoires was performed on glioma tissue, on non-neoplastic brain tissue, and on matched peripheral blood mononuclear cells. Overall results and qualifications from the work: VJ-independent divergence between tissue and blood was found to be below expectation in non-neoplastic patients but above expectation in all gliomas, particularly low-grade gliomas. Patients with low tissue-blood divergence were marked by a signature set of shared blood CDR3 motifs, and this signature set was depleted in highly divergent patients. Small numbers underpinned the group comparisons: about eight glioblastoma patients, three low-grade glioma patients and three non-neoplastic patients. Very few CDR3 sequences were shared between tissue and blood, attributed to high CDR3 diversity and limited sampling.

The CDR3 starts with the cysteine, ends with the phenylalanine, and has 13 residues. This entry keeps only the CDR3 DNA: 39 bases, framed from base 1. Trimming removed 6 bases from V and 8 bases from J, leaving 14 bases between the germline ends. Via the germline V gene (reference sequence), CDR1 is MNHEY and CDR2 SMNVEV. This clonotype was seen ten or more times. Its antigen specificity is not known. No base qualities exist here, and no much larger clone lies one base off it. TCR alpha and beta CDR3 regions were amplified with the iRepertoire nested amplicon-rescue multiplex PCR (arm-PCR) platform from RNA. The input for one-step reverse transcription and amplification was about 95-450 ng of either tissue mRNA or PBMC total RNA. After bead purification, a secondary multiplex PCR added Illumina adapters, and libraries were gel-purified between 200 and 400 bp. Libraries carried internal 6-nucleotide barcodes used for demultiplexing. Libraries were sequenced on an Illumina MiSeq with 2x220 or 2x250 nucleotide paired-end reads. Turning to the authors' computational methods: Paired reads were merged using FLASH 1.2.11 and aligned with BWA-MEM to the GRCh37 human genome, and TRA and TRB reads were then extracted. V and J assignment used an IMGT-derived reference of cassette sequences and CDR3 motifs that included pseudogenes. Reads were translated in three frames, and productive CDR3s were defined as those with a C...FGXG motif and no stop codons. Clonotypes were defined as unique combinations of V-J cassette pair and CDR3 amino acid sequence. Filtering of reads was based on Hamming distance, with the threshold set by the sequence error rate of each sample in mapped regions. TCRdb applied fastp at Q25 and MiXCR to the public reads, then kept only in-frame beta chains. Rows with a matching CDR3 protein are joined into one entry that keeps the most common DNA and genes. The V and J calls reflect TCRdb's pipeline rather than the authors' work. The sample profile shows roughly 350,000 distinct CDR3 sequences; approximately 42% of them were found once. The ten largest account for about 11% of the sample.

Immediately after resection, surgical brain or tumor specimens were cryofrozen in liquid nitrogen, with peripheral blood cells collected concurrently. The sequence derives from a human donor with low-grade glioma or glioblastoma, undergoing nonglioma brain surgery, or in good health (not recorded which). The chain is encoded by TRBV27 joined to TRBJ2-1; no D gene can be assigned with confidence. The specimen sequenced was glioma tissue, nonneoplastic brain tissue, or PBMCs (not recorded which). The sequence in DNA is TGTGCCAGCAGGCCGTACGGTAAATATGAGCAGTTCTTC. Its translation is CASRPYGKYEQFF.